This T cell receptor (beta chain) was identified during a study of blood T cell repertoires in COVID-19. Original processing methods: The assay estimated nucleated cells by amplifying reference gene primers. Clones were sequenced by immunoSEQ multiplex PCR, and TCRdb holds only the in-frame ones, with some missing. From that table come the V and J calls and clone size; the DNA was used to work out D and trimming. The top ten clones hold 7.2% of a sample with about 240,000 clones, 87% of them seen once. This clone was observed once. V was shortened by 6 bases and J by 4 bases, with 15 bases between the two germline ends. Germline CDR1 reads SNHLY; CDR2 reads FYNNEI. This CDR3 comprises 15 residues.

The rearrangement links TRBV2 to TRBJ2-2; D might be TRBD1 (6 bases). The receptor was derived from a man aged 55-75 years who had recovered from COVID-19. Specimen: peripheral blood. The CDR3 sequence is CASSKQGGGTGELFF. CDR3 nucleotides: TGTGCCAGCAGCAAACAGGGTGGGGGCACCGGGGAGCTGTTTTTT.